This TCR beta chain emerged from a study of control samples from healthy donors and cancer patients. The V end was cut by 2 bases, the J end by 4 bases, with 12 bases between. The CDR3 is made up of 14 amino acids. Germline lookup yields CDR1 SGDLS and CDR2 YYNGEE. Method: immunoSEQ multiplex PCR; TCRdb's copy keeps in-frame clones and lacks some. The sample carries around 150,000 clones, approximately 94% recorded once. This rearrangement joins TRBV9 to TRBJ1-2; possible D gene TRBD1, 5 bases. The clonotype was recovered from a man aged 60 to 69 with colorectal cancer. Specimen: PBMCs. The CDR3 region is CASSVRDSGYGYTF. Here the CDR3 DNA reads TGTGCCAGCAGCGTTAGGGACTCGGGCTATGGCTACACCTTC.